This T cell receptor (beta chain) was sequenced for a study of T cell responses to AZD1222 COVID-19 vaccine (dated by TCRdb to the early 2020s). For context, the study as a whole: A total of under 250 trial participants underwent TCR sequencing, of whom approximately 200 had received two doses of AZD1222 and roughly 26 had received two doses of the MenACWY control vaccine. Trial participants were enrolled into age subgroups of 18-55, 56-69 and 70-plus years, which contained about 150, 27 and 61 TCR-sequenced participants, respectively.

The CDR3 regions of human TCRbeta chains were subjected to immunosequencing. In the source study's methods: Repertoire TCRs were checked for matches against a reference library of SARS-CoV-2-specific TCRs that had been generated using the MIRA antigen-specificity platform. Breadth was defined as the fraction of unique TCRs that were SARS-CoV-2-associated, and depth was defined as the fraction of total T cells that were SARS-CoV-2-associated. Each spike-specific TCR was assigned to its reactive spike region and to a CD4 or CD8 class using the MIRA data. Log10-transformed breadth and depth values were compared by one-way ANOVA with Sidak's multiple comparisons tests. TCRdb retrieved this table from immuneACCESS and kept in-frame rearrangements only. Not all clones are present; in checked studies, unresolved V genes account for under half, and no reason is known for the remainder. V and J calls plus clone size are reproduced from that table; the DNA served to infer D and trimming. The sample yields 250,000 to 300,000 clones; around 93% were counted once. In total, the top ten clones hold less than 0.6% of the sample.

Of note for this clone: Its antigen is unknown. Nothing much larger sits one base from this clone, and base qualities are not available.

CDR1 and CDR2, per the germline V gene, are LGHNA and YSLEER. Clipping removes 1 base from V and 7 bases from J, with 9 as the unmatched junction base count. The CDR3 spans 15 residues, from the cysteine through the phenylalanine. Of the read, only the CDR3 DNA is kept; its 45 bases are in frame from base 1. The time point label on this specimen signifies: about 28 days (+/-7) after the second vaccine dose. Because spike-specific TCR depth and breadth did not differ between the two schedules, AZD1222 recipients who got a second dose at roughly 4 weeks were pooled with those who got a second dose at roughly 12 weeks. Samples from vaccinated people were obtained from the UK trials COV001 and COV002, which included a single-blind randomized controlled phase 2/3 trial of AZD1222 (ChAdOx1 nCoV-19) in healthy adults. Trial participant PBMC samples were collected at day 0 and day 28 after the second dose for TCRbeta chain sequencing.

General conclusions and limits of the study: Reportedly, almost half of the unique spike-specific TCRs recognized epitopes lying outside the regions that are mutated in the B.1.351 and B.1.1.7 variants. In the small 56-69-year group, the increase in depth fell short of significance, most likely because of low power. Participants were mostly white British and included more females than males, and it was suggested by the authors that clonal diversity may have been underestimated. No day 14 peak-response samples were available, so repertoires were characterized only after the peak T cell response. Conclusions about previously exposed vaccinees are limited because only 6 or 7 AZD1222 recipients were SARS-CoV-2 seropositive at baseline. Vaccine-associated CD4 TCRs spanned the whole spike protein, with dominant responses in regions 160-218 and 743-854. After two AZD1222 doses, spike-specific TCR breadth and depth were significantly higher than at day 0 and than in MenACWY recipients.

Sample: peripheral blood, taken 28 days after the second AZD1222 dose. Here the chain combines TRBV4-3 and TRBJ2-7, with 8 bases aligning to TRBD2. The TCR was taken from an adult who received the AZD1222 COVID-19 vaccine. The CDR3 protein: CASSQVGRALGEQYF. The nucleotide sequence reads TGCGCCAGCAGCCAAGTCGGGAGGGCCCTTGGTGAGCAGTACTTC.